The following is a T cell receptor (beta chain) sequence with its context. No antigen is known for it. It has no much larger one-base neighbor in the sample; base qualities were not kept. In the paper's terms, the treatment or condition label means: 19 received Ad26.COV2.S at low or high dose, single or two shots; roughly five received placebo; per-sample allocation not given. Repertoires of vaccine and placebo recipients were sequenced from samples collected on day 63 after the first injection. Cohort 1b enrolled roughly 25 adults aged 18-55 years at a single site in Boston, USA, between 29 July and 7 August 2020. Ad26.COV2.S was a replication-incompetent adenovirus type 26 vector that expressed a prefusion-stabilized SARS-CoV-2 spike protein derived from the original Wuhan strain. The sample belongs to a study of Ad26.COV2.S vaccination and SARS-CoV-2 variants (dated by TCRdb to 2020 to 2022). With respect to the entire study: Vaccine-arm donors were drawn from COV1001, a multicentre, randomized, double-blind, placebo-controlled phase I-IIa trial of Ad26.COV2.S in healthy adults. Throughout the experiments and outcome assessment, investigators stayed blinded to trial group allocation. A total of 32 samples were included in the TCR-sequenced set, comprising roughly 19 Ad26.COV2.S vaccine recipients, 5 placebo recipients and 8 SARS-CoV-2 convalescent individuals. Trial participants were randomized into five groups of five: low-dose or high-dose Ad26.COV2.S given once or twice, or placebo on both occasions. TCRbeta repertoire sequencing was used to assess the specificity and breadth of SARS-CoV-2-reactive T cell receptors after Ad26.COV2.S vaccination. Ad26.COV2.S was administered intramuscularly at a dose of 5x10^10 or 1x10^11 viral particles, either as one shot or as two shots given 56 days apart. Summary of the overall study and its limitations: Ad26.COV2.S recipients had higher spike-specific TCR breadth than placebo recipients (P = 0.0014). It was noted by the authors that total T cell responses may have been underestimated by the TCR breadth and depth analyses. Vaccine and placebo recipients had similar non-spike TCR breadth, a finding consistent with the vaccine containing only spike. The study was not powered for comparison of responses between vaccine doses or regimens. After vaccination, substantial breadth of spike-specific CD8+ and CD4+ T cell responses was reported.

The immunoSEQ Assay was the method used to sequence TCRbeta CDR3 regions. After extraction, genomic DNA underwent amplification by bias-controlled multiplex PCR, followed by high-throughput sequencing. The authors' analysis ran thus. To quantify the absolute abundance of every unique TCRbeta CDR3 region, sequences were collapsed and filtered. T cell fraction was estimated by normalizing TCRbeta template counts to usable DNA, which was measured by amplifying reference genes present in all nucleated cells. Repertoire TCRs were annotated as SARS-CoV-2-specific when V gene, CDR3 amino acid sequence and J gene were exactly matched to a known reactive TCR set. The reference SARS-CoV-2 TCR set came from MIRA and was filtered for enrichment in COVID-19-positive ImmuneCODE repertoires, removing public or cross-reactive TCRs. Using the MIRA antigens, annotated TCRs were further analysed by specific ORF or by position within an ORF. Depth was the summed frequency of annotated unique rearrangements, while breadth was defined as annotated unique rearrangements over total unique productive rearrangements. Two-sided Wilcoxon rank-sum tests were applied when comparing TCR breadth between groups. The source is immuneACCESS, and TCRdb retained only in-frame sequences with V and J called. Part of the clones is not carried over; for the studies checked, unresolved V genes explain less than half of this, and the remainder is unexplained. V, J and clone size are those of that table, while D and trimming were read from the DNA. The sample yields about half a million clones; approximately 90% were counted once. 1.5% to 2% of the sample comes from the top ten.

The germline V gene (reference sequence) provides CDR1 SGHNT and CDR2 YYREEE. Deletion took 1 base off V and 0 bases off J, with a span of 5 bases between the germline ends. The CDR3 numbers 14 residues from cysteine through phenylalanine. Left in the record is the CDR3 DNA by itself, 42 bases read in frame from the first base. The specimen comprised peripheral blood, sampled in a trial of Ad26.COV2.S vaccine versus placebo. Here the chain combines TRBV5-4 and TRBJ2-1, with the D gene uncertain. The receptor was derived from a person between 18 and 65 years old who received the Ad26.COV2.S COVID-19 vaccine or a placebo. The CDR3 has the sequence CASSLISSYNEQFF. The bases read TGTGCCAGCAGCTTGATTAGCTCCTACAATGAGCAGTTCTTC.